The present T cell receptor (beta chain) was sequenced within a study of OX40 agonist ivuxolimab in advanced cancers. Across the study: Three individuals attained partial responses, comprising one hepatocellular carcinoma case and two cutaneous melanoma cases.

The germline gives CDR1 LGHNA, CDR2 YSLEER. V gave up 7 bases and J gave up 0 bases, with 15 bases separating them. CDR3 length equals 15 residues. The assay was immunoSEQ multiplex PCR, and TCRdb's table has in-frame clones only and misses some. The data hold some 65,000 clones, with approximately 86% observed a single time. This clone has just one count. This specimen consisted of CD4+ or CD8+ T cells sorted from blood, obtained in a trial of the OX40 agonist ivuxolimab. This clonotype originated in an adult with an advanced solid tumor such as melanoma, head and neck, liver or kidney cancer. The chain recombines TRBV4-3 with TRBJ1-1; D possibly corresponds to TRBD1 (6 bases). CDR3 loop: CASTPGERMNTEAFF. In DNA form, the CDR3 reads TGCGCCAGCACCCCAGGGGAAAGAATGAACACTGAAGCTTTCTTT.